Each of the 30 T cell receptor beta chains below was sequenced from the same sample in a study of T cell repertoires in aging, cancer and after chemotherapy (dated 2019 in TCRdb). TCR beta rearrangements were amplified from genomic DNA isolated from peripheral blood, not from sorted cells or RNA. The instrument given in TCRdb is Illumina MiSeq. Rearranged TRB sequences spanning V, D and J segments were amplified in a multiplex touch-down PCR with a mixed TRB-A/B primer pool. Using fastp trimming at Q25 and MiXCR clonotype assembly, TCRdb reanalyzed the public sequencing data and kept in-frame beta chains. CDR3 protein sequences are deduplicated, and each keeps its most common genes and DNA. In all, the sample holds about 3,400 distinct CDR3 sequences, and around a quarter of those were seen once. The ten largest clones capture 4.2% of the sample. Sequencing used blood. These TCRs come from a human donor with a solid tumor.

This clonotype was observed a few times. The chain is built from TRBV20-1 and TRBJ1-6; TRBD1 aligns across 9 bases. CDR3 length: 14 residues. With V trimmed by 3 bases and J by 8 bases, 5 bases remained unmatched. The germline V gene encodes CDR1 DFQATT and CDR2 SNEGSKA (reference sequence). CDR3 DNA sequence: TGCAGTGCTAGGGGGACAGGGATGGATTCACCCCTCCACTTT. It specifies CSARGTGMDSPLHF.

The chain employs TRBV6-2 or TRBV6-3 and TRBJ2-2, with TRBD1 matching 7 bases. Germline V gene data show CDR1 as MNHEY and CDR2 as SVGEGT. The length of the CDR3 is 15 residues. J lost 3 bases, V lost 2 bases, and 3 bases had no gene match. CDR3 nucleotide sequence: TGTGCCAGCAGTTACGGGACAGACCACACCGGGGAGCTGTTTTTT. It yields the protein CASSYGTDHTGELFF.

This chain joins TRBV6-2 or TRBV6-3 and TRBJ1-1; D is possibly TRBD1 (5 bases). The CDR3 runs 14 residues. Trimming pared 2 bases from V and 0 bases from J, leaving 7 bases between. Per germline, CDR1 MNHEY and CDR2 SVGEGT. The chain's CDR3 is CASSYGAMNTEAFF. CDR3 coding DNA: TGTGCCAGCAGTTACGGGGCCATGAACACTGAAGCTTTCTTT.

This clonotype was detected once. This sequence joins TRBV6-6 and TRBJ2-5, with D tentatively TRBD1 or TRBD2 (5 bases each). V was cut by 4 bases and J by 6 bases, with 18 bases left in between. CDR1 is MNHNY, CDR2 SVGAGI, per germline (reference sequence). The CDR3 is 15 amino acids. CDR3 DNA sequence: TGTGCCAGCAGTTTAGGGACCCACTCCGCCAAGACCCAGTACTTC. Translating it yields CASSLGTHSAKTQYF.

The chain joins TRBV19 to TRBJ2-2; D ambiguous. CDR3 length equals 14 residues. Between the trimmed V and J ends, which lost 1 base and 2 bases, there was a span of 5 bases. Germline V gene lookup returns CDR1 LNHDA and CDR2 SQIVND (reference sequence). CDR3 in amino acids: CASSIGRNTGELFF. The CDR3 bases are TGTGCCAGTAGTATAGGCAGAAACACCGGGGAGCTGTTTTTT.

In this sample, this clonotype is medium-sized. The V gene is TRBV7-6, the J gene TRBJ2-2; a possible D gene is TRBD2 (5 bases). CDR1 and CDR2 (germline): SGHVS, FNYEAQ. V lost 11 bases to trimming and J lost 7 bases, with 17 bases between them. The CDR3 length is 13 residues. Here the CDR3 DNA reads TGTGCCGGCCAAACTAGGTACGGCGGGGAGCTGTTTTTT. Translating gives CAGQTRYGGELFF.

The V and J genes are TRBV7-3 and TRBJ2-7, with 7 bases matching TRBD1. With V trimmed by 5 bases and J by 2 bases, 6 bases remained unmatched. CDR3 size: 14 residues. Germline CDR1 and CDR2: SGHTA and FQGTGA. CDR3 in DNA: TGTGCCAGCAGCCCTCAAGGGGGCCCCTACGAGCAGTACTTC. Its protein is CASSPQGGPYEQYF.

CDR3 sequence: CATSDYGVETQYF. In DNA form, the CDR3 reads TGTGCCACCAGTGATTACGGGGTGGAGACCCAGTACTTC. The V and J genes are TRBV24-1 and TRBJ2-5; a possible D gene is TRBD2 (5 bases). V was trimmed by 2 bases and J by 5 bases, leaving 8 bases between them. CDR1 is KGHDR, CDR2 SFDVKD, per germline. This CDR3 region has 13 residues.

Details on this clonotype: Germline and junction disagree at one end, which may indicate a read error. The chain's CDR3 is CAISEAFAAGELFF. In DNA, the CDR3 is TGTGCCATCAGTGAGGCGTTCGCTGCCGGGGAGCTGTTTTTT. J is TRBJ2-2 and V is TRBV6-6, with D unresolved. Germline-derived CDR1 and CDR2 are MNHNY and SVGAGI (reference sequence). The CDR3 is made up of 14 amino acids.

This chain uses TRBV11-2 with TRBJ2-1; D is perhaps TRBD1 or TRBD2 (7 bases each). The CDR3 covers 17 residues. The germline CDR1 and CDR2 sequences are SGHAT and FQNNGV. V was pared by 0 bases and J by 3 bases, with 15 bases between. For the CDR3, the DNA is TGTGCCAGCAGCTTAGATAGGGGGCGGGGGAACTACAATGAGCAGTTCTTC. Translating it yields CASSLDRGRGNYNEQFF.

This chain links TRBV7-4 with TRBJ1-3, with 7 bases lining up with TRBD1. Losses at the gene ends were 6 bases for V and 0 bases for J; bases not matched to a gene: 8. The CDR3 spans 16 residues. Germline CDR1 is SGHVT and CDR2 is SQSDAQ. CDR3 DNA sequence: TGTGCCAGCAGTGAAGCACAGGGGAGCTCTGGAAACACCATATATTTT. Protein product: CASSEAQGSSGNTIYF.

In its sample, this clonotype was seen a few times. The J gene is TRBJ2-7, the V gene TRBV10-3; 9 bases agree with TRBD1. The CDR3 is made up of 15 amino acids. J was trimmed by 2 bases and V by 6 bases; bases with no gene match: 8. In germline, CDR1 is ENHRY, CDR2 SYGVKD. The CDR3, as DNA: TGTGCCATCAGACCAGACAGGGGGGGGGCCTACGAGCAGTACTTC. Translated, it gives CAIRPDRGGAYEQYF.

This clonotype was detected only a few times. V is TRBV7-7 and J is TRBJ2-2, with 9 nucleotides matching TRBD1. Germline V gene sequence: CDR1 SSHAT, CDR2 FNYEAQ (reference sequence). The CDR3 consists of 14 residues. CDR3 protein: CASSPGTGSGELFF. The DNA for the CDR3 is TGTGCTAGCTCGCCGGGGACAGGGTCCGGGGAGCTGTTTTTT.

This chain uses TRBV12-3 or TRBV12-4 with TRBJ2-7, with TRBD1 matching 7 bases. With 4 bases clipped from V and 0 bases from J, the junction kept 15 bases outside the gene matches. This CDR3 contains 18 residues. As DNA, the CDR3 is TGTGCCAGCAGTTCCGGACAGGATTGGTCTTGGAGCTCCTACGAGCAGTACTTC. It is translated as CASSSGQDWSWSSYEQYF.

The chain employs TRBV27 and TRBJ2-7; no reliable D call. CDR3 length: 13 amino acids. Deletions cut 0 bases from V and 7 bases from J, with 10 bases between. From germline, CDR1 is MNHEY and CDR2 SMNVEV (reference sequence). The CDR3 is CASSLSGRSEQYF. The DNA of the CDR3 is TGTGCCAGCAGTTTATCGGGCCGGTCGGAGCAGTACTTC.

This clonotype has more than one count but fewer than ten. The CDR3 DNA reads TGTGCCAGCAGCGCAGCAAACTCTGGAAACACCATATATTTT. It encodes CASSAANSGNTIYF. This chain connects TRBV7-2 to TRBJ1-3; D unclear. The CDR3 runs 14 residues. The V and J ends lost 5 bases and 0 bases respectively, with 8 bases between them. Germline V gives CDR1 SGHTA, CDR2 FQGNSA.

This clonotype was counted only a few times. Here the CDR3 DNA reads TGTGCCAGCTCAGCGGGGGACCCCTACGAGCAGTACTTC. Its protein is CASSAGDPYEQYF. The genes are TRBV12-3 or TRBV12-4 and TRBJ2-7; 8 positions agree with TRBD2. This CDR3 spans 13 amino acids. The ends lost 8 bases at V and 2 bases at J; junction bases unmatched: 5.

The chain combines TRBV4-2 with TRBJ1-1; no firm D call. V was clipped by 3 bases and J by 5 bases, with 7 bases between them. In germline, CDR1 is LGHNA, CDR2 YNFKEQ. The CDR3 consists of 12 residues. The CDR3 DNA reads as TGTGCCAGCAGCCAGGTGGGGACTGAAGCTTTCTTT. This sequence encodes CASSQVGTEAFF.

The chain employs TRBV7-3 and TRBJ2-2, with a possible D match to TRBD2 (6 bases). Germline CDR1 and CDR2: SGHTA and FQGTGA. V was pared by 4 bases and J by 4 bases, with 13 bases between. This CDR3 spans 15 amino acids. CDR3 in amino acids: CASSSKGGGTGELFF. The DNA of the CDR3 is TGTGCCAGCAGCTCAAAGGGAGGTGGCACCGGGGAGCTGTTTTTT.

The chain couples TRBV27 to TRBJ2-1; 9 bases fit TRBD1. Unmatched junction bases numbered 1, after V lost 3 bases and J lost 4 bases. Germline loops: CDR1 MNHEY, CDR2 SMNVEV (reference sequence). This CDR3 comprises 14 residues. The CDR3 nucleotides are TGTGCCAGCAGTTTGGACAGGGGATACAATGAGCAGTTCTTC. This codes for CASSLDRGYNEQFF.

This clonotype came up once. The CDR3 bases are TGTGCCAGCAGCCAACAAATGACAGACTACAATGAGCAGTTCTTC. It specifies CASSQQMTDYNEQFF. The V call is TRBV4-2, the J call TRBJ2-1, with a possible D match to TRBD1 (5 bases). Trimming cost V 2 bases and J 3 bases, with 11 bases left between them. Germline V gene data show CDR1 as LGHNA and CDR2 as YNFKEQ. This CDR3 contains 15 residues.

This clonotype appeared a few times. The chain has TRBV6-4 and TRBJ2-3, with 8 bases aligning to TRBD1. The V and J ends lost 0 bases and 4 bases, in that order; junction bases with no gene match: 0. Germline V gene lookup returns CDR1 MRHNA and CDR2 SNTAGT. This CDR3 region has 14 residues. CDR3 bases: TGTGCCAGCAGTGACTCGACAGGGGCAGATACGCAGTATTTT. Its translation is CASSDSTGADTQYF.

This clonotype was observed a handful of times. The chain links TRBV21-1 to TRBJ2-7; the table's D call of TRBD2 was not tested on the DNA. TRBV21-1 is tagged as a pseudogene. The CDR3 runs to 14 residues. CDR3 sequence (DNA): TGTGCCAGCAGCCTTAGGAGGGATATTAGGGAGCAGTACTTC. Translating gives CASSLRRDIREQYF.

This chain uses TRBV20-1 with TRBJ2-3; no firm D call. CDR3 length equals 11 residues. In germline, CDR1 is DFQATT, CDR2 SNEGSKA (reference sequence). The V and J ends lost 6 bases and 2 bases respectively, with 6 bases between them. CDR3 protein: CSARYTDTQYF. As DNA, the CDR3 is TGCAGTGCCAGGTACACAGATACGCAGTATTTT.

This clonotype is classed as medium-sized. The V gene is TRBV6-6, the J gene TRBJ1-5; TRBD1 aligns across 7 bases. CDR3 length equals 15 residues. J lost 4 bases, V lost 0 bases, and 3 bases had no gene match. The germline gives CDR1 MNHNY, CDR2 SVGAGI (reference sequence). The CDR3 DNA reads TGTGCCAGCAGTTACTCAGGGGGCGCGAATCAGCCCCAGCATTTT. Protein: CASSYSGGANQPQHF.

The chain uses TRBV30 and TRBJ1-4; perhaps TRBD1 as D (6 bases). The germline gives CDR1 GTSNPN, CDR2 SVGIG (reference sequence). The V gene lost 2 bases and the J gene lost 5 bases, with 15 bases spanning the gap. This CDR3 is 15 amino acids long. CDR3 loop: CAWSPLDRSNEKLFF. CDR3 nucleotides: TGTGCCTGGAGTCCCCTCGACAGGTCGAATGAAAAACTGTTTTTT.

The genes are TRBV9 and TRBJ2-7, with TRBD2 identical over 8 bases. CDR1 is SGDLS, CDR2 YYNGEE, per germline. The trim removed 4 bases at V and 2 bases at J, leaving 11 bases unmatched. This CDR3 region has 16 residues. The chain's CDR3 is CASSLGSFGRAYEQYF. The CDR3 coding sequence is TGTGCCAGCAGCCTAGGAAGTTTCGGGAGGGCCTACGAGCAGTACTTC.

The V and J genes are TRBV5-4 and TRBJ1-1; perhaps TRBD1 as D (5 bases). V lost 1 base and J 4 bases, leaving 8 bases between the germline ends. There are 13 residues in the CDR3. Germline-derived CDR1 and CDR2 are SGHNT and YYREEE (reference sequence). CDR3 in amino acids: CASSLRGSTEAFF. The CDR3 DNA follows: TGTGCCAGCAGCTTGAGGGGTAGCACTGAAGCTTTCTTT.

The chain employs TRBV20-1 and TRBJ2-5; 9 bases line up with TRBD2. V lost 3 bases and J lost 7; bases outside the gene matches: 3. There are 12 residues in the CDR3. Germline-derived CDR1 and CDR2 are DFQATT and SNEGSKA (reference sequence). The CDR3 spells CSARAGGPTQYF. CDR3 in DNA: TGCAGTGCTAGGGCGGGAGGGCCGACCCAGTACTTC.

This chain uses TRBV28 with TRBJ2-5; the D gene could be TRBD1 or TRBD2 (6 bases each). The CDR3 totals 16 residues. CDR1 MDHEN and CDR2 SYDVKM come from the germline V gene. V was clipped by 2 bases and J by 2 bases, with 15 bases between them. CDR3 region: CASSLRPWGAQETQYF. The DNA of the CDR3 is TGTGCCAGCAGTTTACGCCCGTGGGGGGCGCAAGAGACCCAGTACTTC.